This entry concerns a single T cell receptor beta chain. Its antigen is not known. Individual cDNA molecules each carried unique molecular identifiers attached by the library. A single record per CDR3 protein comes from TCRdb applying MiXCR to the RACE reads. This table holds about 40,000 distinct CDR3 sequences, less than 4% found once. The data were obtained in a study of human T cells and chemical hapten exposure. Findings and limits, study-wide: PT1 expanded TCR counts and patch test score were linked, and their correlation was positive. Against controls, expanded TCRs gave rise to significantly more large CDR3 similarity clusters. TCRs above 1 in 1000 frequency did not change with DPC sensitization.

Germline-derived CDR1 and CDR2 are ENHRY and SYGVKD. The CDR3 has 15 amino acids. Trimming left V 3 bases short and J 2 bases short, with 14 bases between. Regarding time point: patch test 2, 6 weeks after DPC sensitization. Described treatment: therapeutic diphenylcyclopropenone sensitization with weekly scalp DPC. The source was whole blood, collected in connection with sensitization to the hapten diphenylcyclopropenone (DPC). The receptor was derived from a man aged 35-49 years with alopecia areata. Some clones in this sample may be carry-over from other donors' samples. The chain is built from TRBV10-3 and TRBJ2-7; D gene unclear. The chain's CDR3 is CAISDPTDGTYEQYF. The CDR3 DNA follows: TGTGCCATCAGTGACCCCACGGACGGCACCTACGAGCAGTACTTC.